This T cell receptor (beta chain) was obtained from a study of Graves' ophthalmopathy and Graves' hyperthyroidism. As the template, RNA transcripts were used to amplify TCR beta CDR3 regions. First-round RT-PCR relied on HTBI primers, and a second-round multiplex PCR came next. TCRdb reanalysed the multiplex PCR reads using MiXCR and keeps one entry per CDR3 protein. The data show 200,000 to 250,000 distinct CDR3 sequences, with about a fifth seen just once and approximately 39% held by the top ten. Ophthalmopathy donors' eye disease showed moderate-to-severe activity, CAS of at least 3, NOSPECS of at least 4 and duration under 3 months. About 10 ml of fresh blood yielded the PBMCs by density gradient. Study findings and constraints: A model of 13 signatures distinguished ophthalmopathy from stable hyperthyroidism at around 90% sensitivity and roughly 81% specificity.

This clonotype appeared many times. Its antigen is currently unknown. The sequencing sample was made of peripheral blood. The sequence was collected from a woman aged 50 to 65 with Graves' ophthalmopathy.

Here the CDR3 reads CSVGGDTNYGYTF. In nucleotides, the CDR3 is TGCAGCGTTGGGGGGGACACTAACTATGGCTACACCTTC. This sequence joins TRBV29-1 and TRBJ1-2; a weak D match, TRBD1 (6 bases). The V end was cut by 4 bases, the J end by 0 bases, with 9 bases between. The CDR3 consists of 13 residues. The germline V gene encodes CDR1 SQVTM and CDR2 ANQGSEA.